The rows below give T cell receptor beta chains drawn from one sample of a study of blood T cell repertoires in COVID-19. This table comes from immunoSEQ multiplex PCR, and its TCRdb copy is limited to in-frame clones, with some not included. The top ten hold roughly 2% of the sample, which has over 150,000 clones, around nine tenths seen once. Sequenced sample: peripheral blood. The receptors derive from a man aged 50 or older who had recovered from COVID-19. Each CDR3 is given without its conserved first and last residue.

CDR3 protein	J gene	V gene
ASSQGLGFYNEQF	TRBJ2-1	TRBV4-1
ASSLGETQY	TRBJ2-5	TRBV12-3/TRBV12-4
ATSDPSGGVADTQY	TRBJ2-3	TRBV24-1
ASSLAAGTGELF	TRBJ2-2	TRBV5-4
ASRGGFGQPQH	TRBJ1-5	TRBV27
ASSRSGETQY	TRBJ2-5	TRBV27
ASSSRLAEFDEQY	TRBJ2-7	TRBV19
ASSYRSEAYEQY	TRBJ2-7	TRBV6-2/TRBV6-3
ASSISGGAETQY	TRBJ2-5	TRBV19
ASGRGYEQY	TRBJ2-7	TRBV3-1/TRBV3-2
ASSPHPGSSGNTIY	TRBJ1-3	TRBV18
ASSLPVGQGGYGYT	TRBJ1-2	TRBV28
ASSLTELNQPQH	TRBJ1-5	TRBV9
ASSVTSGASTDTQY	TRBJ2-3	TRBV7-9
ASSPRRTGEDEKLF	TRBJ1-4	TRBV7-9
ASSLVSGRSYEQY	TRBJ2-7	TRBV7-9
ASSRHRPGLAAYNEQF	TRBJ2-1	TRBV7-2
ASRQTGNNEQF	TRBJ2-1	TRBV6-4
ASSRQGNDEQY	TRBJ2-7	TRBV18
ATSWWRTSYEQY	TRBJ2-7	TRBV11-1
SVSGTGELF	TRBJ2-2	TRBV29-1
SVVRGQGTEAF	TRBJ1-1	TRBV29-1
ASSVGPDPAREQY	TRBJ2-7	TRBV9
ASSQSPLRGPRDIQY	TRBJ2-4	TRBV14
ASSLVQRPNEQY	TRBJ2-7	TRBV5-6
ASRYGTLYEQY	TRBJ2-7	TRBV12-3/TRBV12-4
ASSTGNSPLH	TRBJ1-6	TRBV19
ASSGGVKAGGYT	TRBJ1-2	TRBV28
ATGELAPADKQF	TRBJ2-1	TRBV24-1
ASSLFTDNEQF	TRBJ2-1	TRBV11-3
ASSLAVVGTSLYEQY	TRBJ2-7	TRBV7-2
ASSILTGPMGEQY	TRBJ2-7	TRBV19
ASSLLRAGGNEQF	TRBJ2-1	TRBV5-5
GDRENEKLF	TRBJ1-4	TRBV10-3
ASSSGTGITEAF	TRBJ1-1	TRBV5-1
ASSPGTSVTEQF	TRBJ2-1	TRBV7-7
ASSLASGFGYT	TRBJ1-2	TRBV27
ASSYSAGPSYEQY	TRBJ2-7	TRBV6-5
ASLLSQGTNEKLF	TRBJ1-4	TRBV28
ASSPQGWQETQY	TRBJ2-5	TRBV19
ASSPGTGYYEQY	TRBJ2-7	TRBV9
ASSLYGGNGRQPQH	TRBJ1-5	TRBV28
ASSSRPGTGVHGYT	TRBJ1-2	TRBV5-6
ASATSEQGY	TRBJ2-7	TRBV12-3/TRBV12-4
ASSLVRETQY	TRBJ2-5	TRBV7-2
ASSFGAGVYEQY	TRBJ2-7	TRBV11-2
ASSLIGQPIEQY	TRBJ2-7	TRBV7-8